One T cell receptor (beta chain) is described in this entry. The sample is drawn from a study of blood T cell repertoires in COVID-19. CDR1 is MDHEN, CDR2 SYDVKM, per germline. V was cut by 2 bases and J by 2 bases, with 7 bases left in between. The length of the CDR3 is 14 residues. Original processing notes: Counts of nucleated cells, estimated from reference gene primer amplification, were obtained. TCRdb's table, derived via immunoSEQ multiplex PCR, lists solely in-frame clones and lacks some. V and J calls and clone size are as listed in that table; D and trimming were resolved from the DNA. The sample has roughly 220,000 clones; approximately 80% are singletons. Assignment of participants to cohorts was predicated upon participant-reported clinical history.

The J gene is TRBJ1-5, the V gene TRBV28; D is uncertain. The receptor was isolated from a middle-aged man who had recovered from COVID-19. The specimen sequenced was PBMCs or T cells enriched from blood (not recorded which). The CDR3 spells CASSLLGGNQPQHF. The CDR3 DNA sequence: TGTGCCAGCAGTTTACTAGGTGGCAATCAGCCCCAGCATTTT.